This T cell receptor beta chain was documented in a study of T cells in Graves' hyperthyroidism and ophthalmopathy. Study details: Peripheral blood samples were taken at initial diagnosis, prior to any treatment.

The germline V gene has CDR1 MDHEN and CDR2 SYDVKM. The CDR3 contains 13 residues. Trimming removed 5 bases at V and 12 bases at J, with 17 bases between. RNA transcripts were the template for amplifying TCR beta CDR3 regions. Primed by the HTBI set, a first-round RT-PCR was run on the TCR CDR3. TCRdb recomputed calls from the multiplex PCR reads with MiXCR, one row per CDR3 protein. The repertoire includes about 590,000 distinct CDR3 sequences, approximately 14% of them detected once, and around 7.3% sits in the top ten. This clonotype was seen many times. Patients aged 18 to 65 with hyperthyroidism were newly diagnosed, with duration under 2 months. Diagnostic assessment was based on clinical symptoms, serum thyroxine and TRAb, thyroid ultrasound and orbital computed tomography. PBMCs were sourced from roughly 9.3 ml fresh peripheral blood.

V is TRBV28 and J is TRBJ2-1; the D gene is possibly TRBD1 (6 bases). This clonotype was obtained from a woman under 40 with Graves' hyperthyroidism. Sequenced material: blood. The CDR3 here is CASSETGSAAQFF. The CDR3 DNA follows: TGTGCCAGCAGTGAAACAGGGTCCGCGGCGCAGTTCTTC.